This entry lists 23 T cell receptor beta chains sequenced from one sample in a study of CD8 T cells in Susac syndrome. Reverse transcription used about 0.45 to 1 ug RNA and random hexamers. MiXCR was run by TCRdb on the immunoSEQ multiplex PCR reads, yielding one entry per CDR3 protein. The data show approximately 230,000 distinct CDR3 sequences, roughly 95% seen once. Sequenced material: CD4+ T cells from PBMCs. These receptors all stem from a human donor with multiple sclerosis.

This clonotype was found once. This chain connects TRBV2 to TRBJ2-1, with 12 bases that match TRBD2. Germline assignment: CDR1 SNHLY and CDR2 FYNNEI. This CDR3 has 16 amino acids. With V trimmed by 6 bases and J by 5 bases, 8 bases remained unmatched. The CDR3 sequence: CASRAGTSGSHNEQFF. The CDR3 DNA is TGTGCCAGCAGAGCCGGGACTAGCGGGTCCCACAATGAGCAGTTCTTC.

The chain recombines TRBV12-3 or TRBV12-4 with TRBJ2-7; 12 bases match TRBD1. The CDR3 is 15 residues long. V was pared by 4 bases and J by 7 bases, with 8 bases of the junction left unmatched. The CDR3: CASSSSGQGAVEQYF. The CDR3 bases are TGTGCCAGCAGTTCCTCGGGACAGGGGGCTGTAGAGCAGTACTTC.

This chain joins TRBV6-5 and TRBJ1-1; 8 nucleotides line up with TRBD1. In germline, CDR1 is MNHEY, CDR2 SVGAGI. This CDR3 spans 12 amino acids. With V trimmed by 6 bases and J by 7 bases, 4 bases remained unmatched. CDR3 sequence reads: CASSRTGHEAFF. CDR3 nucleotide sequence: TGTGCCAGCAGCCGGACAGGGCATGAAGCTTTCTTT.

V is TRBV7-9 and J is TRBJ1-1; D uncertain. CDR3 length: 15 amino acids. Trimming removed 1 base from V and 0 bases from J, with 9 bases in between. The germline CDR1 and CDR2 sequences are SEHNR and FQNEAQ (reference sequence). The CDR3 here is CASSLDPPLNTEAFF. The CDR3 nucleotides are TGTGCCAGCAGCTTAGATCCTCCCCTGAACACTGAAGCTTTCTTT.

Concerning this clonotype: A junction boundary mismatches the germline segment, possibly from a read error. The chain carries TRBV29-1 and TRBJ1-2; a possible D gene is TRBD1 (5 bases). The germline CDR1 and CDR2 sequences are SQVTM and ANQGSEA. The CDR3 is 13 amino acids. CDR3 nucleotide sequence: TGCAGCGTCCGGGGGTCCGTTAACCATGGCTACACCTTC. Its protein is CSVRGSVNHGYTF.

V gene TRBV20-1 combines with J gene TRBJ2-5, with TRBD2 matching over 9 bases. The CDR3 has 18 amino acids. Germline-derived CDR1 and CDR2 are DFQATT and SNEGSKA (reference sequence). V trimming: 2 bases; J trimming: 3 bases; junction bases outside the gene matches: 16. The CDR3 nucleotides are TGCAGTGCTAGATCTAGGAGCGGGAGGATTGGAATCAAAGAGACCCAGTACTTC. Amino acids: CSARSRSGRIGIKETQYF.

The V and J genes are TRBV5-1 and TRBJ1-1, with D possibly TRBD1 on 6 matching bases. The germline V gene has CDR1 SGHRS and CDR2 YFSETQ. The V end was cut by 4 bases, the J end by 7 bases, with 17 bases between. The CDR3 runs 14 residues. The CDR3 nucleotides are TGCGCCAGCAGCGTACAATCGGGGGCAGATGAAGCTTTCTTT. Translation: CASSVQSGADEAFF.

The chain couples TRBV5-1 to TRBJ2-5, with D tentatively TRBD1 (6 bases). Per germline, CDR1 SGHRS and CDR2 YFSETQ. The CDR3 is 15 residues long. Trimming removed 5 bases at V and 4 bases at J, with 18 bases between. The DNA of the CDR3 is TGCGCCAGCAGTTCCACCCACAGGGTAGGAGAGACCCAGTACTTC. It specifies CASSSTHRVGETQYF.

The V call is TRBV4-1, the J call TRBJ1-5; D unclear. This CDR3 is 14 amino acids long. V was cut by 3 bases and J by 6 bases, with 12 bases left in between. CDR1 is MGHRA, CDR2 YSYEKL, per germline. CDR3 protein: CASSQTSSSQPQHF. The DNA for the CDR3 is TGCGCCAGCAGCCAGACCAGTAGTTCTCAGCCCCAGCATTTT.

The CDR3 DNA reads TGTGCCAGCAGCCAAACTCCGTCGGTGCTTGACGAGCAGTACGTC. Protein: CASSQTPSVLDEQYV. This chain joins TRBV3-1 and TRBJ2-7; the D is unclear. The CDR3 is 15 amino acids. The V gene's germline CDR1 is LGHDT and CDR2 YNNKEL (reference sequence). Between the trimmed V and J ends, which lost 2 bases and 5 bases, there was a span of 16 bases.

The chain carries TRBV12-3 or TRBV12-4 and TRBJ1-6; D gene uncertain. V shed 3 bases and J shed 7 bases, with 10 bases lying between them. The CDR3 has 14 amino acids. CDR3 region: CASSFGRDNSPLHF. CDR3 DNA: TGTGCCAGCAGTTTCGGACGAGACAATTCACCCCTCCACTTT.

The rearrangement links TRBV6-5 to TRBJ2-7, with 11 bases identical to TRBD1. Germline CDR1 reads MNHEY; CDR2 reads SVGAGI. This CDR3 spans 16 amino acids. Trimming cost V 4 bases and J 5 bases; bases outside gene matches: 10. CDR3 coding DNA: TGTGCCAGCAGTTCCATTCGGGACAGGGGGTGGGACGAGCAGTACGTC. This translates into CASSSIRDRGWDEQYV.

The chain carries TRBV2 and TRBJ2-1, with D perhaps matching TRBD1 (6 bases). From germline, CDR1 is SNHLY and CDR2 FYNNEI. Trimming left V 6 bases short and J 5 bases short, with 11 bases between. The CDR3 is 13 amino acids. The CDR3 region is CASSDRPHNEQFF. The CDR3 nucleotides read TGTGCCAGCAGCGACAGGCCCCACAATGAGCAGTTCTTC. The complete variable domain, with remaining parts taken from reference TRBV2 and TRBJ2-1, reads EPEVTQTPSHQVTQMGQEVILRCVPISNHLYFYWYRQILGQKVEFLVSFYNNEISEKSEIFDDQFSVERPDGSNFTLKIRSTKLEDSAMYFCASSDRPHNEQFFGPGTRLTVL.

This chain joins TRBV5-1 and TRBJ2-1; TRBD2 aligns across 9 bases. Per germline, CDR1 SGHRS and CDR2 YFSETQ. This CDR3 region has 16 residues. V trimming: 0 bases; J trimming: 8 bases; junction bases outside the gene matches: 9. CDR3 residues: CASSLDATSGWDEQFF. CDR3 bases: TGCGCCAGCAGCTTGGACGCGACTAGCGGTTGGGATGAGCAGTTCTTC.

On this clonotype: This may arise from a read error, as a much more abundant clone is one base away. V usage is TRBV24-1 and J usage is TRBJ2-3; D not resolved. This CDR3 has 11 amino acids. V shed 7 bases and J shed 2 bases, with 3 bases lying between them. Per the germline V gene, CDR1 is KGHDR and CDR2 is SFDVKD. CDR3 DNA: TGTGCCACCAGCTTCACAGATACGCAGTATTTT. Protein sequence: CATSFTDTQYF.

The V and J genes are TRBV7-6 and TRBJ1-5; perhaps TRBD1 as D (6 bases). The germline V and J ends were trimmed by 1 base and 5 bases, with 12 bases remaining between them. The CDR3 is 15 residues long. Per the germline V gene, CDR1 is SGHVS and CDR2 is FNYEAQ. CDR3 sequence: CASSLGRGRDQPQHF. The CDR3 DNA reads TGTGCCAGCAGCTTAGGCAGGGGTCGGGATCAGCCCCAGCATTTT.

The rearrangement links TRBV5-4 to TRBJ2-5; D assignment may be TRBD1 or TRBD2 (6 bases each). Germline CDR1 SGHNT, CDR2 YYREEE (reference sequence). The CDR3 extends over 16 amino acids. The V and J ends lost 5 bases and 4 bases respectively, with 21 bases between them. CDR3 DNA sequence: TGTGCCAGCAGAGGGGGGAGCGAGGGAGTGGGAGAGACCCAGTACTTC. Amino acid sequence: CASRGGSEGVGETQYF.

The chain links TRBV7-6 to TRBJ1-2, with TRBD1 matching over 8 bases. This CDR3 has 16 amino acids. Germline CDR1 is SGHVS and CDR2 is FNYEAQ. J was trimmed by 6 bases and V by 2 bases; bases with no gene match: 11. The CDR3 region is CASSLYGAAQGDGYTF. In DNA, the CDR3 is TGTGCCAGCAGCTTATATGGGGCGGCACAGGGGGATGGCTACACCTTC.

The gene calls are TRBV6-1 and TRBJ2-6; weak D call: TRBD1 (5 bases). Deletions cut 3 bases from V and 4 bases from J, with 13 bases between. CDR1 and CDR2 from the germline V gene are MNHNS and SASEGT. This CDR3 is built from 16 residues. CDR3 sequence (DNA): TGTGCCAGCAGTGACAGGGTATCGTTCGGGGCCAACGTCCTGACTTTC. Amino acid sequence: CASSDRVSFGANVLTF.

This chain uses TRBV3-1 with TRBJ2-1; 9 nucleotides agree with TRBD2. In germline, CDR1 is LGHDT, CDR2 YNNKEL (reference sequence). The ends lost 2 bases at V and 0 bases at J; junction bases unmatched: 5. This CDR3 is built from 17 residues. The chain's CDR3 is CASSQLSGGSSYNEQFF. The CDR3 DNA is TGTGCCAGCAGCCAACTTAGCGGGGGAAGCTCCTACAATGAGCAGTTCTTC.

The J gene is TRBJ2-5, the V gene TRBV5-1; 7 bases line up with TRBD1. Germline CDR1 and CDR2: SGHRS and YFSETQ. The CDR3 spans 14 residues. With 2 bases clipped from V and 5 bases from J, the junction kept 6 bases outside the gene matches. Here the CDR3 reads CASSFTGVMETQYF. The CDR3 bases are TGCGCCAGCAGCTTCACAGGGGTTATGGAGACCCAGTACTTC. Looking up the rest from reference TRBV5-1 and TRBJ2-5 gives the full variable domain: KAGVTQTPRYLIKTRGQQVTLSCSPISGHRSVSWYQQTPGQGLQFLFEYFSETQRNKGNFPGRFSGRQFSNSRSEMNVSTLELGDSALYLCASSFTGVMETQYFGPGTRLLVL.

The chain combines TRBV6-5 with TRBJ2-3; weak D call: TRBD2 (5 bases). The CDR3 contains 11 residues. The V end lost 8 bases, the J end lost 5 bases, and 8 bases lay between the germline ends. Germline CDR1 reads MNHEY; CDR2 reads SVGAGI. CDR3 sequence reads: CASERGDTQYF. The CDR3 region has the DNA TGTGCCAGCGAACGGGGAGATACGCAGTATTTT.

The chain employs TRBV9 and TRBJ1-1, with 7 bases lining up with TRBD1. V shed 3 bases, J shed 3 bases, and the junction held 5 bases outside the gene matches. Germline V gene data show CDR1 as SGDLS and CDR2 as YYNGEE. CDR3 size: 14 residues. CDR3 in amino acids: CASSGGTEDTEAFF. As DNA, the CDR3 is TGTGCCAGCAGCGGCGGGACAGAGGACACTGAAGCTTTCTTT.